Following are 27 T cell receptor beta chains from one sample sequenced in a study of blood T cell repertoires in COVID-19. Generated by immunoSEQ multiplex PCR, the TCRdb table keeps only in-frame clones and is missing some. Found here are about 180,000 clones, 80% to 90% of them singletons; the top ten hold roughly 3.5%. The source material was peripheral blood. The receptors come from a man in his 60s with acute or convalescent COVID-19.

This clone was seen a single time. The chain has TRBV13 and TRBJ2-7, with TRBD1 matching 8 bases. The J segment lost 6 bases and the V segment lost 4 bases, leaving 11 bases of the junction unmatched. Germline assignment: CDR1 PRHDT and CDR2 FYEKMQ (reference sequence). The CDR3 runs 15 residues. This CDR3 reads CASSSTGTGLREQYF. The CDR3 coding sequence is TGTGCCAGCAGCTCCACCGGGACAGGACTTCGCGAGCAGTACTTC.

This rearrangement joins TRBV5-1 to TRBJ2-7; the D is unclear. The length of the CDR3 is 14 residues. Germline CDR1 SGHRS, CDR2 YFSETQ. Trimming cost V 0 bases and J 2 bases, with 9 bases left between them. CDR3 residues: CASSLDGEPYEQYF. CDR3 DNA: TGCGCCAGCAGCTTGGACGGAGAGCCCTACGAGCAGTACTTC.

The chain carries TRBV18 and TRBJ2-7, with TRBD2 matching over 12 bases. The CDR3 is made up of 17 amino acids. V shed 2 bases and J 2 bases; nucleotides not matched to a gene: 7. Germline lookup yields CDR1 KGHSH and CDR2 LQKENI. The CDR3 region is CASSPGLAGPSPYEQYF. CDR3 bases: TGTGCCAGCTCACCAGGACTAGCGGGACCTAGTCCCTACGAGCAGTACTTC.

This chain uses TRBV5-1 with TRBJ2-1; no definite D call. The V gene's germline CDR1 is SGHRS and CDR2 YFSETQ. V lost 2 bases and J lost 7, with 4 bases in between. CDR3 length: 11 residues. The CDR3 loop reads CASSFPNEQFF. As DNA, the CDR3 is TGCGCCAGCAGCTTTCCGAATGAGCAGTTCTTC. Using reference TRBV5-1 and TRBJ2-1 for the parts outside the CDR3, the full variable domain is KAGVTQTPRYLIKTRGQQVTLSCSPISGHRSVSWYQQTPGQGLQFLFEYFSETQRNKGNFPGRFSGRQFSNSRSEMNVSTLELGDSALYLCASSFPNEQFFGPGTRLTVL.

The chain has TRBV5-1 and TRBJ1-1; a possible D gene is TRBD1 (6 bases). V lost 0 bases, J lost 2 bases, and 14 bases lay in between. The CDR3 contains 16 residues. Looked up from germline, CDR1 is SGHRS and CDR2 is YFSETQ. The CDR3 is CASSLAFGGRNTEAFF. The CDR3 DNA reads TGCGCCAGCAGCTTGGCCTTCGGGGGGCGAAACACTGAAGCTTTCTTT.

The chain employs TRBV7-2 and TRBJ2-2; possible D gene TRBD2, 5 bases. This CDR3 has 14 amino acids. Trimming stripped 5 bases from V and 2 bases from J, with 9 bases between. Germline loops: CDR1 SGHTA, CDR2 FQGNSA. CDR3 residues: CASSHGLNTGELFF. CDR3 nucleotides: TGTGCCAGCAGCCACGGACTCAACACCGGGGAGCTGTTTTTT.

The chain is built from TRBV7-8 and TRBJ2-3; D is unresolved. V was clipped by 2 bases and J by 3 bases, with 15 bases between them. The CDR3 sequence is 16 residues long. CDR1 is SGHVS, CDR2 FQNEAQ, per germline. CDR3 sequence reads: CASSLKMKRLTDTQYF. CDR3 DNA: TGTGCCAGCAGCTTAAAGATGAAGCGTCTAACAGATACGCAGTATTTT.

V and J are TRBV2 and TRBJ1-1, with D possibly being TRBD1 (5 bases). The V end was cut by 2 bases, the J end by 11 bases, with 24 bases between. The CDR3 has 16 amino acids. Per germline, CDR1 SNHLY and CDR2 FYNNEI. The CDR3 region has the DNA TGTGCCAGCAGTGAAAGGTTGGGGTTCTCACTCGGGGGGGCTTTCTTT. Protein product: CASSERLGFSLGGAFF.

This rearrangement joins TRBV5-4 to TRBJ1-4; 9 bases align to TRBD1. V lost 4 bases and J lost 6; bases outside the gene matches: 10. The germline V gene encodes CDR1 SGHNT and CDR2 YYREEE (reference sequence). The CDR3 loop spans 16 amino acids. Written as DNA, the CDR3 is TGTGCCAGCAGCCCCGGTGGACAGGGGAGGGATGAAAAACTGTTTTTT. It is translated as CASSPGGQGRDEKLFF.

The rearrangement joins TRBV7-6 to TRBJ1-2; 7 bases map to TRBD1. J gave up 7 bases and V 1 base, and 6 bases lay outside the gene matches. This CDR3 comprises 14 residues. Germline CDR1 SGHVS, CDR2 FNYEAQ. CDR3 in amino acids: CASSLETGSGGYTF. In DNA form, the CDR3 reads TGTGCCAGCAGCTTAGAGACAGGGTCAGGTGGCTACACCTTC.

The J gene is TRBJ2-2, the V gene TRBV6-5; TRBD2 matches 10 bases. Looked up from germline, CDR1 is MNHEY and CDR2 is SVGAGI. V lost 10 bases, J lost 8 bases, and 10 bases stayed unmatched. The CDR3 runs 14 residues. CDR3 sequence reads: CAIGLAERAGELFF. The CDR3 DNA is TGTGCCATTGGACTAGCGGAGCGGGCGGGGGAGCTGTTTTTT.

The V gene is TRBV5-1, the J gene TRBJ2-7, with 7 positions matching TRBD2. CDR1 is SGHRS, CDR2 YFSETQ, per germline. The CDR3 contains 14 residues. With V trimmed by 4 bases and J by 1 base, 5 bases remained unmatched. The CDR3, as DNA: TGCGCCAGCAGCCCTGTGGGGGGGTCCTACGAGCAGTACTTC. Its translation: CASSPVGGSYEQYF.

The V gene is TRBV12-3 or TRBV12-4, the J gene TRBJ2-1; D unclear. The V end was cut by 6 bases, the J end by 0 bases, with 6 bases between. This CDR3 comprises 13 residues. The CDR3 protein is CASRRTSYNEQFF. The CDR3 DNA reads TGTGCCAGCAGGCGAACCTCCTACAATGAGCAGTTCTTC.

In this sample, this clone turned up once. The J gene is TRBJ2-7, the V gene TRBV19; D is perhaps TRBD2 (5 bases). Trimming cost V 5 bases and J 7 bases, with 21 bases left between them. There are 15 residues in the CDR3. CDR1 and CDR2 (germline): LNHDA, SQIVND (reference sequence). CDR3 DNA sequence: TGTGCCAGTAGTTTCCTAAAGGTCCCCGCGGGTGAGCAGTACTTC. It yields the protein CASSFLKVPAGEQYF.

J is TRBJ2-3 and V is TRBV19; TRBD2 matches at 15 bases. Per the germline V gene, CDR1 is LNHDA and CDR2 is SQIVND (reference sequence). The CDR3 length is 18 residues. Trimming removed 4 bases from V and 3 bases from J; junction bases left unmatched: 8. The DNA of the CDR3 is TGTGCCAGTAGTAGGGGGGGACTAGCGGGAGGCACGACAGATACGCAGTATTTT. Protein sequence: CASSRGGLAGGTTDTQYF.

The chain recombines TRBV7-2 with TRBJ2-5; the match to TRBD2 covers 12 bases. The CDR3 loop spans 16 amino acids. V was clipped by 3 bases and J by 4 bases; unmatched bases: 6. Germline V gene sequence: CDR1 SGHTA, CDR2 FQGNSA. DNA for the CDR3: TGTGCCAGCAGCTTTCTAGCGGGAGGGCCATCAGAGACCCAGTACTTC. This encodes CASSFLAGGPSETQYF.

The chain employs TRBV5-1 and TRBJ2-2, with D unclear. CDR1 SGHRS and CDR2 YFSETQ come from the germline V gene. Trimming took 0 bases from V and 1 from J, leaving 4 bases between them. The length of the CDR3 is 14 residues. CDR3 DNA: TGCGCCAGCAGCTTGGGGAGGAACACCGGGGAGCTGTTTTTT. Its translation: CASSLGRNTGELFF.

The V and J genes are TRBV7-9 and TRBJ2-1, with D maybe TRBD2 (5 bases). The CDR3 covers 14 residues. Per germline, CDR1 SEHNR and CDR2 FQNEAQ (reference sequence). Trimming pared 6 bases from V and 3 bases from J, leaving 12 bases between. The CDR3 nucleotides are TGTGCCAGCAGTGTAGGGAGCATCTACAATGAGCAGTTCTTC. This translates into CASSVGSIYNEQFF.

The gene calls are TRBV14 and TRBJ1-2; weak D call: TRBD1 (5 bases). V was shortened by 3 bases and J by 3 bases, with 11 bases between the two germline ends. In germline, CDR1 is SGHDN, CDR2 FVKESK. There are 14 residues in the CDR3. The CDR3 region is CASSQPGRDYGYTF. CDR3 sequence (DNA): TGTGCCAGCAGCCAGCCCGGCAGGGACTATGGCTACACCTTC.

This clone has a single count. The genes are TRBV7-2 and TRBJ2-3; a possible D gene is TRBD1 (6 bases). Germline CDR1 SGHTA, CDR2 FQGNSA. The CDR3 length is 16 residues. Trimming stripped 6 bases from V and 2 bases from J, with 18 bases between. CDR3 in amino acids: CASRLQWGPHTDTQYF. CDR3 DNA sequence: TGTGCCAGCAGACTTCAGTGGGGGCCCCACACAGATACGCAGTATTTT. The variable domain in full, completed from reference TRBV7-2 and TRBJ2-3, reads GAGVSQSPSNKVTEKGKDVELRCDPISGHTALYWYRQSLGQGLEFLIYFQGNSAPDKSGLPSDRFSAERTGGSVSTLTIQRTQQEDSAVYLCASRLQWGPHTDTQYFGPGTRLTVL.

CDR3 sequence: CASSQEQVNTGELFF. The CDR3 region has the DNA TGCGCCAGCAGCCAAGAGCAGGTGAACACCGGGGAGCTGTTTTTT. The chain couples TRBV4-3 to TRBJ2-2; no firm D call. There are 15 residues in the CDR3. Germline CDR1 is LGHNA and CDR2 is YSLEER. V was pared by 0 bases and J by 1 base, with 6 bases between.

The CDR3 loop reads CASSQDRQRGADTQYF. The CDR3 DNA reads TGTGCCAGCAGCCAAGATCGGCAGCGGGGTGCCGATACGCAGTATTTT. V usage is TRBV4-2 and J usage is TRBJ2-3; 7 bases are shared with TRBD2. J was trimmed by 6 bases and V by 0 bases; bases with no gene match: 9. The CDR3 has 16 amino acids. The germline V gene encodes CDR1 LGHNA and CDR2 YNFKEQ.

CDR3: CASSTHGTSGPRGQYF. CDR3 DNA sequence: TGTGCCAGCAGCACTCATGGGACTAGCGGACCGAGGGGGCAGTACTTC. The V call is TRBV7-2, the J call TRBJ2-7; 11 bases fit TRBD2. The CDR3 loop spans 16 amino acids. V shed 5 bases, J shed 9 bases, and the junction held 15 bases outside the gene matches. Germline CDR1 and CDR2: SGHTA and FQGNSA.

The chain uses TRBV29-1 and TRBJ1-1, with TRBD1 matching 9 bases. V shed 1 base and J 4 bases; nucleotides not matched to a gene: 1. The germline V gene encodes CDR1 SQVTM and CDR2 ANQGSEA. CDR3 length: 13 amino acids. CDR3 amino acids: CSVEGTGVTEAFF. The CDR3 DNA reads as TGCAGCGTTGAAGGGACAGGGGTCACTGAAGCTTTCTTT.

The chain carries TRBV7-2 and TRBJ1-5; 8 bases are a match to TRBD1. Germline V CDR1 and CDR2: SGHTA, FQGNSA. The CDR3 is 15 residues long. J gave up 2 bases and V 6 bases, and 6 bases lay outside the gene matches. DNA for the CDR3: TGTGCCAGCAGTGCAGGGGGCGCGGGCAATCAGCCCCAGCATTTT. As protein: CASSAGGAGNQPQHF.

This chain joins TRBV5-1 and TRBJ2-7, with TRBD1 identical over 10 bases. The CDR3 is 15 residues long. Trimming at V came to 0 bases and at J to 0 bases, leaving 0 bases not matched to a gene. Germline loops: CDR1 SGHRS, CDR2 YFSETQ. CDR3 sequence: CASSLGQGASYEQYF. The CDR3 DNA reads as TGCGCCAGCAGCTTGGGACAGGGGGCCTCCTACGAGCAGTACTTC. Together with reference TRBV5-1 and TRBJ2-7, the CDR3 gives the full variable domain: KAGVTQTPRYLIKTRGQQVTLSCSPISGHRSVSWYQQTPGQGLQFLFEYFSETQRNKGNFPGRFSGRQFSNSRSEMNVSTLELGDSALYLCASSLGQGASYEQYFGPGTRLTVT.

This clone was seen only a few times. This chain uses TRBV15 with TRBJ2-1; D may be TRBD2 (5 bases). V dropped 5 bases and J dropped 0 bases, with 8 bases sitting between them. This CDR3 is 14 amino acids long. The germline CDR1 and CDR2 sequences are LNHNV and YYDKDF (reference sequence). This chain's CDR3 is CATSGGSSYNEQFF. The DNA of the CDR3 is TGTGCCACCAGCGGTGGGAGCTCCTACAATGAGCAGTTCTTC.